This T cell receptor beta chain emerged from a study of human T cells and chemical hapten exposure. Someone pulled total RNA out of unfractionated whole blood. TCRdb reanalysed the 5' RACE reads using MiXCR and keeps one entry per CDR3 protein. The repertoire holds 110,000 or so distinct CDR3 sequences, roughly 19% seen once, with approximately 2.6% in the top ten. This clonotype was detected a few times. The clonotype was recovered from a human donor in good health.

The CDR3 DNA is TGTGCCAGCTCCGGACAGTACGGCAATGAGCAGTTCTTC. It translates to CASSGQYGNEQFF. The J gene is TRBJ2-1, the V gene TRBV2, with TRBD1 as a possible D gene (6 bases). Germline-derived CDR1 and CDR2 are SNHLY and FYNNEI. With 8 bases removed from V and 6 bases from J, the gap between germline ends came to 14 bases. This CDR3 is built from 13 residues.